Listed here is a single T cell receptor (beta chain). The data stem from a study of T cell repertoires in cytomegalovirus infection. The wider study: CMV infection plus the matching HLA type was flagged by public TCR beta signatures.

TCRdb fed the reads into MiXCR, producing one record per CDR3 protein. The sample has some 680,000 distinct CDR3 sequences, approximately 34% seen once. V dropped 4 bases and J dropped 2 bases, with 12 bases sitting between them. Germline V gene lookup returns CDR1 SGHRS and CDR2 YFSETQ. There are 14 residues in the CDR3. The material sequenced was PBMCs. This receptor was identified in a human donor in good health (CMV status not recorded). Some clones in this sample may be carry-over from other donors' samples. The chain carries TRBV5-1 and TRBJ1-2; D might be TRBD1 (5 bases). The CDR3 sequence is CASSPKPGNYGYTF. For the CDR3, the DNA is TGCGCCAGCAGCCCGAAGCCAGGGAACTATGGCTACACCTTC.